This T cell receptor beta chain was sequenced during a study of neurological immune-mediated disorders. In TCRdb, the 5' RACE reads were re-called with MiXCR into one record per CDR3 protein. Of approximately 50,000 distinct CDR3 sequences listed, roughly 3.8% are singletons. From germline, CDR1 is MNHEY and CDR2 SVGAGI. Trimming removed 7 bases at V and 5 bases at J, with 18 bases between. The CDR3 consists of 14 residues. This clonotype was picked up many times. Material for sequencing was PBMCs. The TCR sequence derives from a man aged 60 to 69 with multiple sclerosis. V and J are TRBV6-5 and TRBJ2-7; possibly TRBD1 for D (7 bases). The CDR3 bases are TGTGCCAGCAAGTTCGGAGGGGGCAGGAACGAGCAGTACTTC. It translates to CASKFGGGRNEQYF.